This T cell receptor (beta chain) was recorded in a study of CD8 T cells in Susac syndrome. Random-hexamer reverse transcription was applied to about 0.45 to 1 ug RNA. Coverage of TCR beta CDR3 amplification by immunoSEQ multiplex PCR extended to 54 Vbeta and 13 Jbeta. TCRdb recomputed calls from the immunoSEQ multiplex PCR reads with MiXCR, one row per CDR3 protein. The sample holds fewer than 70,000 distinct CDR3 sequences, roughly 94% seen once. Matched for age and sex, the controls were healthy donors. While CD8+ and CD4+ T cells were isolated negatively, TEMRA cells were enriched by FACS. V dropped 7 bases and J dropped 2; count of bases not matched to a gene: 5. This CDR3 is 13 amino acids long. Germline-derived CDR1 and CDR2 are SQVTM and ANQGSEA.

This sequence joins TRBV29-1 and TRBJ2-1, with 7 bases lining up with TRBD2. Sequenced sample: CD8+ T cells from PBMCs. The TCR originated in a human donor in good health. In nucleotides, the CDR3 is TGCAGCGCTTTACGGGGGGCCTACAATGAGCAGTTCTTC. It translates to CSALRGAYNEQFF.